Described below is a single TCR beta chain sequence and its context. Antigen specificity is unknown. This sample is drawn from a study of shared clonotypes between healthy human individuals. Study at large: Every donor yielded three CD4 naive, three CD4 memory, two CD8 naive and one CD8 memory plate.

Sequencing was performed with immunoSEQ multiplex PCR; in TCRdb, only in-frame clones are kept and a portion is missing. The sample has 650,000 to 750,000 clones; about 78% are singletons. V was pared by 5 bases and J by 4 bases, with 12 bases between. The CDR3 has 13 amino acids. Germline V CDR1 and CDR2: MDHEN, SYDVKM. Notes on the study in general: Donors were few, which limited the genetic and exposure-history diversity represented. It was anticipated that sequencing depth would influence how many clonotypes donors shared. In the sorted subsets, rarefaction showed sequencing was incomplete despite large depth.

This rearrangement joins TRBV28 to TRBJ2-7; tentatively, D is TRBD1 (5 bases). This clonotype was sampled from a young woman in good health. Specimen: memory CD4+ T cells sorted from blood. Subset described: CD45RA-negative fraction. The CDR3 reads CASSRPQGYEQYF. In DNA, the CDR3 is TGTGCCAGCAGTCGTCCTCAGGGTTACGAGCAGTACTTC.